This TCR beta chain derives from a study of shared clonotypes between healthy human individuals. Study-level results: Among the subsets, naive ones generally showed larger estimated richness than memory ones. Roughly 5% of naive CD4 clonotypes were common to a handful of donors.

Generated by immunoSEQ multiplex PCR, the TCRdb table keeps only in-frame clones and is missing some. Of some 2,000,000 clones detected, approximately 95% appear once; the ten largest clones hold 0.1% to 0.15%. CDR3 length equals 12 residues. Germline CDR1 is SNHLY and CDR2 is FYNNEI. Trimming cost V 3 bases and J 5 bases, with 7 bases left between them. Regarding this clone: The antigen remains undetermined.

Those who donated were healthy HIV-negative adults, with no recent acute infections or vaccinations reported. The rearrangement uses TRBV2 and TRBJ1-1; D gene uncertain. Input material: naive CD4+ T cells sorted from blood. Stated subset: CD45RA+ positively selected. The TCR originated in a man aged 18 to 35 in good health. The CDR3 coding sequence is TGTGCCAGCAGTGATTGGGTAACTGAAGCTTTCTTT. This encodes CASSDWVTEAFF.